This T cell receptor (beta chain) came from a study of T cells in Graves' hyperthyroidism and ophthalmopathy. Findings and caveats of the study: Blood also showed most of the thyroid clonotypes that were expanded above 0.001.

Amplified TCR beta CDR3 regions came from RNA transcripts. The primer set for the first-round RT-PCR of the TCR CDR3 was HTBI. TCRdb independently ran MiXCR on the multiplex PCR reads; one entry per CDR3 protein. The sample holds roughly 650,000 distinct CDR3 sequences, roughly a sixth seen once. This clonotype has more than one count but fewer than ten. Its specificity is not known. The CDR3 totals 15 residues. With V trimmed by 2 bases and J by 6 bases, 4 bases remained unmatched. Per the germline V gene, CDR1 is KGHSH and CDR2 is LQKENI. The J gene is TRBJ1-6, the V gene TRBV18; 7 positions agree with TRBD1. This TCR derives from a woman in her 40s with Graves' ophthalmopathy. The sample comprised blood. As DNA, the CDR3 is TGTGCCAGCTCACCAGCGGGACAGATTAATTCACCCCTCCACTTT. Its translation: CASSPAGQINSPLHF.